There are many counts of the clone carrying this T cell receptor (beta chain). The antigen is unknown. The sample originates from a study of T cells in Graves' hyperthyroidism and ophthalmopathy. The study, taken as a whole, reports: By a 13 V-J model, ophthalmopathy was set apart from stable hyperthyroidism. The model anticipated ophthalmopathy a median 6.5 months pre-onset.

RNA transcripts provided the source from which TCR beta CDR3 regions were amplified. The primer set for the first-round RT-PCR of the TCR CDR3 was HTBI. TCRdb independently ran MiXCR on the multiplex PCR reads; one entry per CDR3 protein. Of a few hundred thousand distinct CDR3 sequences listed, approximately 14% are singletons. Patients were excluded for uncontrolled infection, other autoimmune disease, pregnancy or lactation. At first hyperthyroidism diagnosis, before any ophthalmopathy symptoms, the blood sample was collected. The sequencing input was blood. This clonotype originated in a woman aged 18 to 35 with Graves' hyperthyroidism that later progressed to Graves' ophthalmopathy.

The CDR3 nucleotides are TGTGCCACCGGAGGACTAGCGGGAAGCGAGCAGTACTTC. Encoded protein: CATGGLAGSEQYF. The chain combines TRBV7-9 with TRBJ2-7; 12 bases are a match to TRBD2. This CDR3 has 13 residues. Trimming cost V 10 bases and J 6 bases; bases outside gene matches: 7. Germline CDR1 and CDR2: SEHNR and FQNEAQ (reference sequence).